The present TCR beta chain was sequenced within a study of human T cells and chemical hapten exposure. Study conclusions and caveats: Alopecia was present in the donors, so their immune response may differ from healthy people's.

The time point: pre-sensitization, week 0. Treatment described: therapeutic diphenylcyclopropenone sensitization with weekly scalp DPC. Total RNA extraction was carried out from unfractionated whole blood. TCRdb used MiXCR to reprocess the RACE reads, holding one entry per CDR3 protein. There are 180,000 or so distinct CDR3 sequences in the sample; roughly 30% occur only once, and nearly 3% lies in the top ten. Worth noting for this clonotype: Antigen specificity is unknown.

Per the germline V gene, CDR1 is SNHLY and CDR2 is FYNNEI. This CDR3 comprises 18 residues. Trimming at V came to 1 base and at J to 3 bases, leaving 12 bases not matched to a gene. This sample comprised whole blood, obtained in connection with sensitization to the hapten diphenylcyclopropenone (DPC). The gene calls are TRBV2 and TRBJ2-1, with 7 nucleotides matching TRBD2. The sequence was obtained from a woman in her 30s with alopecia areata. Some clones in this sample may be carry-over from other donors' samples. The DNA of the CDR3 is TGTGCCAGCAGTGAAGGTGGGGCTGGCGGGAGAGACTACAATGAGCAGTTCTTC. This translates into CASSEGGAGGRDYNEQFF.